This T cell receptor beta chain was captured by sequencing in a study of T cells after yellow fever vaccination (dated by TCRdb to the late 2010s). Turning to the overall study: The SMART-Seq v4 Ultra Low Input RNA kit was used to prepare libraries from fractions with low cell numbers. To track T-cell clones before and after primary and booster YFV17D yellow fever vaccination, bulk TCR alpha and beta repertoires were sequenced longitudinally. The cohort comprised two healthy male donors, one aged 18 to 29 and one aged 30 to 40 years. Blood was drawn at multiple timepoints before and after primary and secondary immunization, with bulk PBMC replicates and cell subsets isolated.

Overall study outcomes, separate from this receptor: Compared with the primary T-cell response, the secondary T-cell response was weaker but faster, peaking on day 5 rather than day 15. After the booster, most clones that had expanded after primary vaccination were detected again (over 95% of CD4 and 70% to 90% of CD8), suggesting broad maintenance of memory. Because abundant contaminating clonotypes from the bulk population could be contained in FACS-sorted repertoires, computational filtering was required. The study included only a couple of donors, which limits how far the findings can be generalized. A small fraction of clonotypes appeared in both the CD4 and CD8 compartments, likely as a result of convergent recombination.

Worth noting for this clonotype: No antigen is known for it. There are no base qualities to consult, and no much larger clone falls within one base.

The treatment or condition label, as the study defines it: live attenuated yellow fever vaccine strain. At every blood-draw timepoint, two biological replicates of bulk PBMCs were collected. A standard Ficoll-Paque protocol was used to isolate PBMCs from peripheral blood. TriZol was used to extract RNA from bulk PBMCs, CD4 and CD8 fractions, and dextramer-positive and dextramer-negative fractions. Sequencing used an Illumina NovaSeq 6000. TCR cDNA was synthesized by 5'RACE template switching, which introduced a universal primer site and unique molecular identifiers. cDNA synthesis was primed from both the TCR alpha and TCR beta constant segments. Two PCR steps were used to amplify libraries, with sample barcodes and sequencing adapters being added in the second step. Sequencing of the libraries was done on either Illumina HiSeq 2500 (2x100 bp) or NovaSeq (2x150 bp). Concerning the study's data processing: Demultiplexing of reads and collapsing into UMI consensus sequences were performed with MIGEC, and V(D)J alignment was carried out with MiXCR. Vaccine-responding clonotypes were defined with edgeR using replicate PBMC samples, requiring FDR below 0.01 and a log2 fold change above 5 up to day 15. Each bulk clonotype was labeled CD4 or CD8 based on which sequenced repertoire, CD4 or CD8, contained the clonotype at higher abundance. TCRdb trimmed the raw reads at Q25, called clones with MiXCR and kept productive beta chains. When rows share a CDR3 protein, they turn into one entry using the most common DNA and genes. These V and J calls derive from TCRdb rather than the authors' analysis. This sample comprises about 340,000 distinct CDR3 sequences, about 4% of them detected only once. The ten largest clones capture roughly 24% of the sample.

The clonotype comes from a man between 18 and 35 years old who received the YFV17D yellow fever vaccine. The source was PBMCs, collected 5 days after the yellow fever booster vaccination.

CDR3 reads: CASSPGTDTYEQYV. Read as DNA, the sequence is TGTGCCAGCTCACCCGGGACAGATACCTACGAGCAGTACGTC. The sequence links TRBV18 to TRBJ2-7; 7 middle bases align to TRBD1. According to the germline V gene, CDR1 reads KGHSH and CDR2 reads LQKENI. Counted from cysteine to valine, this CDR3 has 14 amino acids. Only CDR3 DNA is held: 42 bases, read in frame from base 1. The germline V and J ends show losses of 3 bases and 2 bases respectively, and no gene match explains 4 bases of the junction.